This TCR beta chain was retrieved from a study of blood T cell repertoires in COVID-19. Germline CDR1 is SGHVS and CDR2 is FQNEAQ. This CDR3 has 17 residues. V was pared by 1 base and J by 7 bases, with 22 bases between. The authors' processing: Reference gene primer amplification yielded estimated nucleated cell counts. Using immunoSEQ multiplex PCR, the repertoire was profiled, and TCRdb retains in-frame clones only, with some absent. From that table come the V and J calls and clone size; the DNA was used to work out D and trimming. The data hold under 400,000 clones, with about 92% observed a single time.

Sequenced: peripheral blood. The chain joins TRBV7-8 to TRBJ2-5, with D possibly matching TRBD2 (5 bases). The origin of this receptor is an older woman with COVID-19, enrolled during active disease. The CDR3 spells CASSLGSAGSSRGTQYF. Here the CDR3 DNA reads TGTGCCAGCAGCTTAGGGAGTGCGGGCTCTAGCCGGGGGACCCAGTACTTC.